This T cell receptor beta chain was retrieved from a study of CD8 T cells in Susac syndrome. Background on the study: The Susac syndrome patients were therapy-naive, on corticosteroids, or on intravenous immunoglobulin alone at blood draw.

RNA in amounts of about 0.5 to 1 ug was reverse transcribed with random hexamers. By means of immunoSEQ multiplex PCR, TCR beta CDR3 spanning 54 Vbeta and 13 Jbeta underwent amplification. TCRdb recomputed calls from the immunoSEQ multiplex PCR reads with MiXCR, one row per CDR3 protein. The sample contains around 150,000 distinct CDR3 sequences, 95% of which appear only once. TEMRA cells were enriched by FACS, and CD4+ and CD8+ T cells were negatively isolated. The CDR3 spans 11 residues. Germline V gives CDR1 SQVTM, CDR2 ANQGSEA. V was cut by 7 bases and J by 9 bases, with 12 bases left in between. Material: CD8+ T cells from PBMCs. The receptor's source is a human donor with Susac syndrome. The chain recombines TRBV29-1 with TRBJ2-2; either TRBD1 or TRBD2 may supply D (5 bases each). This CDR3 reads CSAFEGRELFF. The CDR3 DNA is TGCAGCGCCTTCGAGGGGCGGGAGCTGTTTTTT.